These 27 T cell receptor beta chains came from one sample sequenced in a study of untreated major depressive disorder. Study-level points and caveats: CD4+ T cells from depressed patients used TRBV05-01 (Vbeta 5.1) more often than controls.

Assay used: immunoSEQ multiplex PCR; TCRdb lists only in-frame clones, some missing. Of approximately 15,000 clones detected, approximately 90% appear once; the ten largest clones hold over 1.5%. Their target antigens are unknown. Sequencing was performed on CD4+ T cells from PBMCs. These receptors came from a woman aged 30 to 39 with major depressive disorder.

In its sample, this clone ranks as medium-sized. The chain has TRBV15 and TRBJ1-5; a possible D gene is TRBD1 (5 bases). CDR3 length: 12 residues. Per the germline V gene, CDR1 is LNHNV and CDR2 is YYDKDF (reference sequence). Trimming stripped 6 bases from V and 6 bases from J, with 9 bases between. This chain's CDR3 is CATRLRGQPQHF. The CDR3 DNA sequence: TGTGCCACCAGGTTAAGGGGTCAGCCCCAGCATTTT.

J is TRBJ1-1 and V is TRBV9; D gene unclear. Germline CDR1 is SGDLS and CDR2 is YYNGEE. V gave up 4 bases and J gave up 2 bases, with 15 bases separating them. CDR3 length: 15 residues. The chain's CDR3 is CASSRRSSTNTEAFF. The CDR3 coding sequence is TGTGCCAGCAGCCGGAGGTCCTCTACTAACACTGAAGCTTTCTTT. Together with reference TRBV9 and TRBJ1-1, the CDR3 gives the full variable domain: DSGVTQTPKHLITATGQRVTLRCSPRSGDLSVYWYQQSLDQGLQFLIQYYNGEERAKGNILERFSAQQFPDLHSELNLSSLELGDSALYFCASSRRSSTNTEAFFGQGTRLTVV.

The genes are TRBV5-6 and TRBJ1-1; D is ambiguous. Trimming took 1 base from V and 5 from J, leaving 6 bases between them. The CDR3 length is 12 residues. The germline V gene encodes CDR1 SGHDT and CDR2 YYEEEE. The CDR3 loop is CASSLSRTEAFF. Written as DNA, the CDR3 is TGTGCCAGCAGCTTGTCTAGGACTGAAGCTTTCTTT.

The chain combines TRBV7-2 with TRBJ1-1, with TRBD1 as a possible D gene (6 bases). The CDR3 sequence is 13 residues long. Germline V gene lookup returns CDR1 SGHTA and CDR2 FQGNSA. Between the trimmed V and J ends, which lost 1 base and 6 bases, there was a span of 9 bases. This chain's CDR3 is CASSLGGRPEAFF. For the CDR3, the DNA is TGTGCCAGCAGCTTAGGGGGGCGCCCTGAAGCTTTCTTT.

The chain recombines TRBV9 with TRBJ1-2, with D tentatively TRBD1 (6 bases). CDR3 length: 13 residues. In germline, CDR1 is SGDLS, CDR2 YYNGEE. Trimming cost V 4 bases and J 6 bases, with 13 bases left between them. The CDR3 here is CASSPWTADGYTF. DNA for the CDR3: TGTGCCAGCAGCCCATGGACAGCTGATGGCTACACCTTC.

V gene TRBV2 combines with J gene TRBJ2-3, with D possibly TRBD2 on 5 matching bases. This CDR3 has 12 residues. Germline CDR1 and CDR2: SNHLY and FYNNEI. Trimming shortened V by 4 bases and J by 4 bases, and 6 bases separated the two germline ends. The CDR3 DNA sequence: TGTGCCAGCAGTGCACTAGCAGATACGCAGTATTTT. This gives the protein CASSALADTQYF.

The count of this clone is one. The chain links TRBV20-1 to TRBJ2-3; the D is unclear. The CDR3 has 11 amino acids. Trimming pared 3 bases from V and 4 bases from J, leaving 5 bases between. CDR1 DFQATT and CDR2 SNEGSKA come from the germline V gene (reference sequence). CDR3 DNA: TGCAGTGCTAGGAGCGCAGATACGCAGTATTTT. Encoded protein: CSARSADTQYF.

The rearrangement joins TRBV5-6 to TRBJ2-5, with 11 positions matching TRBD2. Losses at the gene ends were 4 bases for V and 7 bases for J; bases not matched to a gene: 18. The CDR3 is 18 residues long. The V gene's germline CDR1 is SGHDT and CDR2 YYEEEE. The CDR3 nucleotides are TGTGCCAGCAGCACGGACGTGACTAGCGGGACAGGAAGGGGGACCCAGTACTTC. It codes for CASSTDVTSGTGRGTQYF.

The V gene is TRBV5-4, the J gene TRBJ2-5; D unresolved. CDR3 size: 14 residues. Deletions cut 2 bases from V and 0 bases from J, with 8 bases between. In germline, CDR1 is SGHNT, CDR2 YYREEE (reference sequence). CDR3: CASSFGPDQETQYF. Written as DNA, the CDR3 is TGTGCCAGCAGCTTTGGACCGGACCAAGAGACCCAGTACTTC.

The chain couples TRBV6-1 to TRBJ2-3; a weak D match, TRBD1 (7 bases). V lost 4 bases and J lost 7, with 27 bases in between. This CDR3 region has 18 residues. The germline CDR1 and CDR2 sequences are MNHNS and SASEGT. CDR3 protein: CASSVVFGRGQGGNTQYF. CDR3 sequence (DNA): TGTGCCAGCAGTGTTGTGTTTGGCAGGGGCCAGGGGGGAAATACGCAGTATTTT.

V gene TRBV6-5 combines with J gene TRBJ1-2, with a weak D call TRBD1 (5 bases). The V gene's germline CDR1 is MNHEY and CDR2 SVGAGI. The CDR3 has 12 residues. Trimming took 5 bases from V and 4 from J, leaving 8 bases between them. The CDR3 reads CASSNGGYGYTF. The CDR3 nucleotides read TGTGCCAGCAGTAACGGGGGCTATGGCTACACCTTC.

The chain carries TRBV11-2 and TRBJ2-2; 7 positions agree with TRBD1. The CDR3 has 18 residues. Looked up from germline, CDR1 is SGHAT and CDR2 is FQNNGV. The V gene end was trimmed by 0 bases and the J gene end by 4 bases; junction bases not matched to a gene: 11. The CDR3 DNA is TGTGCCAGCAGCTTAGATAGGGACAGCGGTGGGATCACCGGGGAGCTGTTTTTT. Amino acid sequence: CASSLDRDSGGITGELFF. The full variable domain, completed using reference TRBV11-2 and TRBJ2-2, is EAGVAQSPRYKIIEKRQSVAFWCNPISGHATLYWYQQILGQGPKLLIQFQNNGVVDDSQLPKDRFSAERLKGVDSTLKIQPAKLEDSAVYLCASSLDRDSGGITGELFFGEGSRLTVL.

In DNA, the CDR3 is TGTGCCAGCAGCCAAGATTGGGCTAGCGGGAGTACCAAAAACATTCAGTACTTC. It codes for CASSQDWASGSTKNIQYF. The chain joins TRBV4-2 to TRBJ2-4, with 10 bases identical to TRBD2. V lost 0 bases to trimming and J lost 2 bases; unmatched junction nucleotides: 7. Germline CDR1 reads LGHNA; CDR2 reads YNFKEQ. The CDR3 extends over 18 amino acids.

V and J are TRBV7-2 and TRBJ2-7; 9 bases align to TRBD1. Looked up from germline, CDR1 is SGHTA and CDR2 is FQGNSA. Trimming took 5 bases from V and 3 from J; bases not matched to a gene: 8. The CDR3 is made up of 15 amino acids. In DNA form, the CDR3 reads TGTGCCAGCAGCCTAACAGCGGGACAGGGCTACGAGCAGTACTTC. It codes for CASSLTAGQGYEQYF.

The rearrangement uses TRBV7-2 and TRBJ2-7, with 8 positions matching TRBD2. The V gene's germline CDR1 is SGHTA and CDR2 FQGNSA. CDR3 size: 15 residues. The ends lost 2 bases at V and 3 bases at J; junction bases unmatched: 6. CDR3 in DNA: TGTGCCAGCAGCTTAACCGGGACTAGGAGCTACGAGCAGTACTTC. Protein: CASSLTGTRSYEQYF.

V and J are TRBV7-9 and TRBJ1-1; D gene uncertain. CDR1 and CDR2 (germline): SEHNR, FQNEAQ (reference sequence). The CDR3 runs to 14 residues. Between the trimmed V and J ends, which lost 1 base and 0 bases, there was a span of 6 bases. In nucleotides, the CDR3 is TGTGCCAGCAGCTTAGGACGGGTGAACACTGAAGCTTTCTTT. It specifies CASSLGRVNTEAFF.

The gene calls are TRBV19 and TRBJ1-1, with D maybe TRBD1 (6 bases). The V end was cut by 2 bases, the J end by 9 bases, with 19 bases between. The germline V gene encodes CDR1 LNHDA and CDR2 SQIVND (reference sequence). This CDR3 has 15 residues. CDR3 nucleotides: TGTGCCAGTAGTATACTCACTTCGGGGGGCAGTAAAGCTTTCTTT. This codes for CASSILTSGGSKAFF.

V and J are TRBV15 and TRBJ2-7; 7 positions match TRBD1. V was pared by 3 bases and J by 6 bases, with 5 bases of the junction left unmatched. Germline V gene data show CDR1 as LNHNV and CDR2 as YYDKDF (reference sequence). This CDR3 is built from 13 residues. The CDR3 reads CATSRLNRGEQYF. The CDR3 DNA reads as TGTGCCACCAGCAGGCTGAACAGGGGCGAGCAGTACTTC.

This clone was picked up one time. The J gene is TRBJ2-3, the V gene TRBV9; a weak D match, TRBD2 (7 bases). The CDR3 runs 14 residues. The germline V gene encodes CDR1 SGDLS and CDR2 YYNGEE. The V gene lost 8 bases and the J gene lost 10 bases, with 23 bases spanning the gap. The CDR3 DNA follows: TGTGCCAGGGGGAGGGACATGCATCGTTTTGCGCAGTATTTT. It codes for CARGRDMHRFAQYF.

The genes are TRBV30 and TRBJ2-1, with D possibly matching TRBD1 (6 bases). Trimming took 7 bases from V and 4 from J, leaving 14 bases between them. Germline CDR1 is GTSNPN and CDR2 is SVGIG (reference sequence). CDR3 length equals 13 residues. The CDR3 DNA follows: TGTGCCTTGGAGAGGGGGTCGTACAATGAGCAGTTCTTC. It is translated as CALERGSYNEQFF. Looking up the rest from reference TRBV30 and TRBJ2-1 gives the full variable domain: SQTIHQWPATLVQPVGSPLSLECTVEGTSNPNLYWYRQAAGRGLQLLFYSVGIGQISSEVPQNLSASRPQDRQFILSSKKLLLSDSGFYLCALERGSYNEQFFGPGTRLTVL.

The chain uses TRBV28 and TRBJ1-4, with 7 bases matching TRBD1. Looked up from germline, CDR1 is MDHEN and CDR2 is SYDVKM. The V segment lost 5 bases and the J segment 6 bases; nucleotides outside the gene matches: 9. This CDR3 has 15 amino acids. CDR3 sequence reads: CASSRGGRGDEKLFF. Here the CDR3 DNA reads TGTGCCAGCAGTCGAGGGGGCCGGGGAGATGAAAAACTGTTTTTT.

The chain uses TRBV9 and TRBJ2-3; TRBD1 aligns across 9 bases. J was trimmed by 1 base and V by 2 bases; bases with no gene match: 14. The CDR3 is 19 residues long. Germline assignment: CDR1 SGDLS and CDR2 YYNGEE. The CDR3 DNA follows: TGTGCCAGCAGCGTTTCCGGGACAGGGACCCTGGGGGGCACAGATACGCAGTATTTT. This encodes CASSVSGTGTLGGTDTQYF.

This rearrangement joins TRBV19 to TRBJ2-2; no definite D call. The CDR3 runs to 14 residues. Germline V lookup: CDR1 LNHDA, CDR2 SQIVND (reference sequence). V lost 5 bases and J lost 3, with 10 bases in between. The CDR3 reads CASSSTPDTGELFF. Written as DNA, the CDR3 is TGTGCCAGTAGTTCGACACCAGACACCGGGGAGCTGTTTTTT.

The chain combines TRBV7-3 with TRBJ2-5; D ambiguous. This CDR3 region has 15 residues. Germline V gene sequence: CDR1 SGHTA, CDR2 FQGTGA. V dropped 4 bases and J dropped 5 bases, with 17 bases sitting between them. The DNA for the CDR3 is TGTGCCAGCAGCTCGCAAGCTGGCAGGCCGGAGACCCAGTACTTC. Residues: CASSSQAGRPETQYF.

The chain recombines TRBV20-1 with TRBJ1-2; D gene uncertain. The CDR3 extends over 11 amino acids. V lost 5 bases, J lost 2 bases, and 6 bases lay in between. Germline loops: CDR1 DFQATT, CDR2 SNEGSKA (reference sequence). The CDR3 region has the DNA TGCAGTGCTGACGGAAACTATGGCTACACCTTC. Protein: CSADGNYGYTF.

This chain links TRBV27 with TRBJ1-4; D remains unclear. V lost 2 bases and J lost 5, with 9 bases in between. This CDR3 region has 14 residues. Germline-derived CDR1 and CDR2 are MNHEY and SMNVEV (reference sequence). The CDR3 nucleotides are TGTGCCAGCAGTTTAGACCACCTAAATGAAAAACTGTTTTTT. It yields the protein CASSLDHLNEKLFF. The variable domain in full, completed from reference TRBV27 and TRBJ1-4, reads EAQVTQNPRYLITVTGKKLTVTCSQNMNHEYMSWYRQDPGLGLRQIYYSMNVEVTDKGDVPEGYKVSRKEKRNFPLILESPSPNQTSLYFCASSLDHLNEKLFFGSGTQLSVL.

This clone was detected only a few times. The CDR3 nucleotides read TGTGCCAGCAGTCGGACAGTCTATGGCTACACCTTC. Its protein is CASSRTVYGYTF. The chain combines TRBV5-8 with TRBJ1-2, with D perhaps matching TRBD1 (6 bases). CDR1 and CDR2 from the germline V gene are SGHTS and YDEGEE. V was shortened by 5 bases and J by 4 bases, with 9 bases between the two germline ends. This CDR3 is 12 amino acids long.